Listed below are T cell receptor beta chains from one sample, sequenced in a study of Graves' ophthalmopathy and Graves' hyperthyroidism. TCRdb analysed the multiplex PCR reads with MiXCR anew, one entry per CDR3 protein. This sample has about 500,000 distinct CDR3 sequences, with 35% to 45% found just once. Sample: peripheral blood or thyroid tissue (not recorded which). These receptors all come from an adult man with Graves' hyperthyroidism. The CDR3 runs from the conserved cysteine through the conserved F or W. The D gene is left open where the match is weak. The listing skips clone size in some rows; elsewhere it reads once, few, many or a size class.

j_call d_call v_call cdr3_length clone_size cdr3_aa cdr3_nt
TRBJ1-2 - TRBV7-3 14 - CASSLSGGADGYTF TGTGCCAGCAGCTTAAGCGGGGGCGCGGATGGCTACACCTTC
TRBJ1-2 TRBD1 TRBV7-8 16 many CASSLGGSNDRGGYTF TGTGCCAGCAGCTTAGGGGGGAGTAACGACAGGGGTGGCTACACCTTC
TRBJ1-1 TRBD1 TRBV10-3 11 - CASKGQGASFF TGTGCCAGCAAGGGACAGGGGGCTTCTTTCTTT
TRBJ1-5 - TRBV12-3/TRBV12-4 13 few CASREQQNQPQHF TGTGCCAGCAGAGAACAACAAAATCAGCCCCAGCATTTT
TRBJ1-6 - TRBV7-8 13 - CASSFWPNSPLHF TGTGCCAGCAGCTTCTGGCCGAATTCACCCCTCCACTTT
TRBJ2-5 TRBD2 TRBV24-1 13 - CAYSSTSGRFQHF TGTGCCTACTCATCAACTAGCGGGAGGTTTCAGCACTTC
TRBJ2-2 - TRBV10-3 16 many CAISASGTENTGELFF TGTGCCATCAGTGCTTCCGGGACGGAGAACACCGGGGAGCTGTTTTTT
TRBJ2-2 - TRBV7-9 18 - CASSSLGGPEGYTGELFF TGTGCCAGCAGCTCCCTGGGCGGACCAGAGGGGTACACCGGGGAGCTGTTTTTT
TRBJ2-7 - TRBV28 17 few CASSFPAGGLPTGEQYF TGTGCCAGCAGTTTCCCTGCCGGCGGACTCCCAACAGGGGAGCAGTACTTC
TRBJ2-7 - TRBV6-1 15 few CASSDPWTLPLEQYF TGTGCCAGCAGTGACCCCTGGACCCTACCCCTCGAGCAGTACTTC
TRBJ2-3 - TRBV29-1 16 - CSVEFEGLASTDTQYF TGCAGCGTTGAGTTCGAGGGGCTCGCAAGCACAGATACGCAGTATTTT
TRBJ1-2 - TRBV7-3 14 many CASSLWQSTYGYTF TGTGCCAGCAGCTTGTGGCAGAGCACCTATGGCTACACCTTC
TRBJ2-3 TRBD1 TRBV7-9 17 - CASSLTGTGGMTDTQYF TGTGCCAGCAGCTTAACCGGGACAGGGGGCATGACAGATACGCAGTATTTT
TRBJ1-2 - TRBV25-1 15 - CASSGPIQSTYGYTF TGTGCCAGCAGCGGACCGATTCAAAGTACCTATGGCTACACCTTC
TRBJ2-7 - TRBV12-3/TRBV12-4 13 - CASSPEGQYEQYF TGTGCCAGCAGCCCAGAAGGGCAGTACGAGCAGTACTTC
TRBJ2-2 - TRBV24-1 13 - CATSPDGGGELFF TGTGCCACCAGCCCTGATGGGGGCGGGGAGCTGTTTTTT
TRBJ1-1 - TRBV10-3 13 - CAISEIAFGTAFF TGTGCCATCAGTGAGATTGCGTTTGGGACGGCTTTCTTT
TRBJ2-5 TRBD2 TRBV12-3/TRBV12-4 14 many CASRTAGGQETQYF TGTGCCAGCAGAACAGCGGGGGGGCAAGAGACCCAGTACTTC
TRBJ2-7 - TRBV4-1 16 - CASSMGESVRLYEQYF TGTGCCAGCAGCATGGGAGAGTCCGTACGTCTCTACGAGCAGTACTTC
TRBJ1-5 TRBD1 TRBV20-1 17 - CSARKPGQGFSNQPQHF TGCAGTGCTAGAAAACCGGGACAGGGATTTAGCAATCAGCCCCAGCATTTT
TRBJ2-7 - TRBV30 13 few CAWKGAPNGEQYF TGTGCCTGGAAAGGGGCCCCCAATGGGGAGCAGTACTTC
TRBJ2-6 - TRBV7-9 15 - CASSRTTSGANVLTF TGTGCCAGCAGTCGGACGACTTCTGGGGCCAACGTCCTGACTTTC
TRBJ2-5 - TRBV2 14 - CASSEWEHQETQYF TGTGCCAGCAGTGAATGGGAGCACCAAGAGACCCAGTACTTC
TRBJ2-2 - TRBV6-5 13 - CASRPRALGELFF TGTGCCAGCAGGCCCAGGGCCCTCGGGGAGCTGTTTTTT
TRBJ1-5 TRBD1 TRBV19 15 many CASSLRTGGSQPQHF TGTGCCAGTAGTCTTCGGACAGGGGGTAGTCAGCCCCAGCATTTT
TRBJ1-2 - TRBV12-3/TRBV12-4 12 many CASSTGRYGYTF TGTGCCAGCAGCACAGGTCGCTATGGCTACACCTTC
TRBJ1-5 - TRBV7-8 14 many CASSQDRINQPQHF TGTGCCAGCAGCCAAGACAGGATTAATCAGCCCCAGCATTTT
TRBJ1-4 TRBD1 TRBV7-9 14 many CASRTQGAGEKLFF TGTGCCAGCAGGACGCAGGGGGCAGGTGAAAAACTGTTTTTT
TRBJ1-2 - TRBV7-6 15 - CASSSGQQKNYGYTF TGTGCCAGCAGCTCTGGACAGCAAAAAAACTATGGCTACACCTTC
TRBJ1-3 - TRBV7-9 17 many CASSLEGPLSSGNTIYF TGTGCCAGCAGCTTGGAGGGGCCTTTGAGCTCTGGAAACACCATATATTTT
TRBJ2-7 - TRBV7-9 16 - CASSFGGDRGDYEQYF TGTGCCAGCAGCTTCGGTGGGGATAGGGGGGACTACGAGCAGTACTTC
TRBJ2-7 - TRBV7-8 15 few CASSLALRYSYEQYF TGTGCCAGCAGCTTAGCGCTCAGGTACTCCTACGAGCAGTACTTC
TRBJ1-1 TRBD1 TRBV9 14 - CASSKGQGSTEAFF TGTGCCAGCAGCAAAGGACAGGGAAGCACTGAAGCTTTCTTT
TRBJ1-2 - TRBV6-1 15 many CASSELIRANYGYTF TGTGCCAGCAGTGAACTGATAAGAGCAAACTATGGCTACACCTTC
TRBJ1-5 - TRBV20-1 14 once CSARDPGANQPQHF TGCAGTGCTAGAGATCCAGGGGCCAATCAGCCCCAGCATTTT
TRBJ2-1 TRBD2 TRBV7-9 15 few CASSSSGGFNNEQFF TGTGCCAGCAGCAGTAGCGGGGGGTTCAACAATGAGCAGTTCTTC
TRBJ2-7 TRBD1 TRBV5-4 14 - CASSHGTGVNEQYF TGTGCCAGCAGCCACGGGACAGGGGTTAACGAGCAGTACTTC
TRBJ2-3 - TRBV29-1 14 - CSVDGIDGTDTQYF TGCAGCGTTGACGGGATTGATGGCACAGATACGCAGTATTTT
TRBJ1-2 TRBD1 TRBV11-2 13 - CASISDRGYGYTF TGTGCCAGCATCTCGGACAGGGGCTATGGCTACACCTTC
TRBJ2-3 - TRBV10-3 14 once CAISRDSTTDTQYF TGTGCCATCAGCCGGGACTCAACCACAGATACGCAGTATTTT
TRBJ1-1 - TRBV12-5 11 many CASGLDTEAFF TGTGCTAGTGGTTTGGACACTGAAGCTTTCTTT
TRBJ1-1 TRBD1 TRBV25-1 18 once CASSELEGTGAQGSEAFF TGTGCCAGCAGTGAATTAGAGGGGACAGGGGCCCAGGGGAGTGAAGCTTTCTTT
TRBJ2-7 - TRBV11-1 21 - CASSFYICSARSLAGSYEQYF -
TRBJ2-7 - TRBV12-3/TRBV12-4 15 few CASTLGVQQSYEQYF TGTGCCAGCACCCTCGGGGTTCAGCAATCCTACGAGCAGTACTTC
TRBJ1-3 - TRBV3-1 15 few CASSQQASSGNTIYF TGTGCCAGCAGCCAACAGGCCTCCTCTGGAAACACCATATATTTT
TRBJ1-6 - TRBV7-2 18 many CASSLALVGSSYNSPLHF TGTGCCAGCAGCTTAGCGCTCGTAGGGAGCTCCTATAATTCACCCCTCCACTTT
TRBJ2-3 - TRBV12-3/TRBV12-4 14 - CASSFTSFTDTQYF TGTGCCAGCAGTTTCACTAGCTTCACAGATACGCAGTATTTT
TRBJ2-5 - TRBV12-3/TRBV12-4 17 - CASSSSGTESYQETQYF TGTGCCAGCAGTTCAAGCGGGACAGAGTCGTACCAAGAGACCCAGTACTTC
TRBJ2-7 - TRBV20-1 14 - CSASERAPDDEQYF TGCAGTGCTAGCGAGAGGGCTCCTGACGACGAGCAGTACTTC
TRBJ2-2 TRBD2 TRBV7-8 16 - CASSTRTSATYNEQFF TGTGCCAGCAGCACCAGGACTAGCGCTACCTACAATGAGCAGTTTTTT
TRBJ1-4 - TRBV10-3 16 - CASSEYRVATNEKLFF TGTGCCAGCAGTGAATACAGGGTTGCAACTAATGAAAAACTGTTTTTT